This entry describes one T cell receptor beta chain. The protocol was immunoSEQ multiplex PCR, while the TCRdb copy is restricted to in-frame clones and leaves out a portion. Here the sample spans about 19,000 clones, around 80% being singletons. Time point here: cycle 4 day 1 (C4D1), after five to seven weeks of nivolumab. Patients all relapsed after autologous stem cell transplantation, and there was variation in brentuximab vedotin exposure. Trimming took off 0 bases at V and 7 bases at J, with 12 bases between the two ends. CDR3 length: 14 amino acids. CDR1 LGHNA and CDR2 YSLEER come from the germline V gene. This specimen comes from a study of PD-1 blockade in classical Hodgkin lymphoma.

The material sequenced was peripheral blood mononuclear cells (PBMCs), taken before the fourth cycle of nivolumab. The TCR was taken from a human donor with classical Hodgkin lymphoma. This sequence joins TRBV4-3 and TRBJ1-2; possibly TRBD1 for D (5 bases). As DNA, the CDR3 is TGCGCCAGCAGCCAAGATCTCAGGGTTTCTGGCTACACCTTC. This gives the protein CASSQDLRVSGYTF.